This T cell receptor beta chain was sequenced in a study of T-cell memory formation after mild COVID-19 (dated by TCRdb to the early 2020s). With respect to the entire study: TCR sequence clusters from the two donors were found to be largely donor specific. In a couple of donors, T-cell clones that expanded and contracted after mild COVID-19 were followed by sequencing TCRalpha and TCRbeta repertoires longitudinally. Two young, previously healthy adult volunteers, one female and one male, were included in the cohort. General study outcomes and caveats: Some responding clones were found in pre-infection memory, which suggests that pre-existing cross-reactive memory T cells took part in the SARS-CoV-2 response. The second-wave clones that peaked on day 37 were not confirmed to be SARS-CoV-2 specific. Contracting CD4+ clones were located mainly in the CM and EM memory subsets, whereas CD8+ clones were found to be enriched in EMRA. Clones contracting from day 15 to 85 had balanced CD4/CD8 phenotypes, while a second wave expanding from day 15 to 37 was biased towards CD4+. The study covered only a couple of mild cases, and larger cohorts including severe cases with pre-infection samples were considered necessary.

Measured from the cysteine to the phenylalanine, the CDR3 is 17 residues long. Solely the CDR3 DNA is kept, with 51 bases framed from the first base. Trimming costs V 1 base and J 2 bases, and their ends lie 12 bases apart. The germline V gene provides CDR1 MNHNS and CDR2 SASEGT. Ficoll-Paque density gradient centrifugation was used to isolate PBMCs. Regarding this clonotype: What this receptor recognizes is not known. No clone much larger than this one lies a single base away; base qualities are absent.

The run used an Illumina NovaSeq 6000. TCRalpha and TCRbeta cDNA libraries were built by 5'RACE with constant-segment primers, adding sample barcodes and unique molecular identifiers. RNA was extracted from every sample with Trizol reagent. Libraries were amplified in two PCR steps, with a second sample barcode and Illumina TruSeq adapters added in the second step. Sequencing of libraries was performed on an Illumina NovaSeq with 2 x 150 bp paired-end reads. In the authors' own workflow: Reads were demultiplexed and collapsed into UMI-guided consensus sequences with migec v1.2.7. Using mixcr v2.1.11, UMI consensuses were aligned to TRA and TRB V and J templates and then assembled into clonotypes. Expanded or contracted clonotypes were those called significant by both edgeR and NoisET, with noise models trained on biological replicates. edgeR calls used a false discovery rate-adjusted p below 0.01 and a log2 fold-change threshold of 1. As an exploratory analysis of dynamics, PCA with hierarchical clustering was applied to max-normalized trajectories of the 1000 most abundant clonotypes. The CD4 or CD8 phenotype of responding clones was assigned using the separately sequenced CD4+ and CD8+ repertoires. Through fastp at Q25 and MiXCR, TCRdb rebuilt clones from the public reads, retaining in-frame beta chains. Entries are consolidated by CDR3 protein sequence, retaining the most common genes and DNA. The V and J calls follow TCRdb's processing rather than the paper's. Here the sample has about 430,000 distinct CDR3 sequences; about a sixth occur a single time. Approximately 21% of the sample goes to the ten largest clones.

The sequence is built from TRBV6-1 and TRBJ1-6; perhaps TRBD1 is the D gene, with 6 bases matching. The source material was PBMCs or a T cell subset sorted from them (not recorded which). The source is a man aged 18-30 years who had mild COVID-19 (a few samples of this study predate the infection). The sample titles of this study are shuffled in the database, so cell type and time point are left out; the donor was told from shared clones. The DNA sequence is as follows: TGTGCCAGCAGTGAAGGAGGGGGGGCGACCTATAATTCACCCCTCCACTTT. It specifies CASSEGGGATYNSPLHF.